Following are 10 T cell receptor beta chains from one sample sequenced in a study of OX40 agonist ivuxolimab in advanced cancers. Only in-frame clones appear in the TCRdb table, and some are missing; sequencing was by immunoSEQ multiplex PCR. This table has about 24,000 clones, around 73% appearing once. Sequences were derived from CD4+ or CD8+ T cells sorted from blood, sampled in a trial of the OX40 agonist ivuxolimab. These receptors came from an adult with an advanced solid tumor such as melanoma, head and neck, liver or kidney cancer.

The V and J genes are TRBV19 and TRBJ2-1; 7 positions agree with TRBD1. Looked up from germline, CDR1 is LNHDA and CDR2 is SQIVND (reference sequence). The CDR3 sequence is 18 residues long. The trim removed 8 bases at V and 4 bases at J, leaving 20 bases unmatched. The CDR3 here is CASWPGGPLRVLYNEQFF. In nucleotides, the CDR3 is TGTGCCAGTTGGCCAGGGGGTCCTCTGCGGGTTCTGTACAATGAGCAGTTCTTC. The entire variable domain, with the rest obtained from reference TRBV19 and TRBJ2-1, is as follows: DGGITQSPKYLFRKEGQNVTLSCEQNLNHDAMYWYRQDPGQGLRLIYYSQIVNDFQKGDIAEGYSVSREKKESFPLTVTSAQKNPTAFYLCASWPGGPLRVLYNEQFFGPGTRLTVL.

V is TRBV27 and J is TRBJ2-7; 7 bases align to TRBD1. V trimming: 6 bases; J trimming: 7 bases; junction bases outside the gene matches: 9. Germline CDR1 reads MNHEY; CDR2 reads SMNVEV (reference sequence). The CDR3 has 13 residues. CDR3 nucleotide sequence: TGTGCCAGCAGCCCTACCAAACAGGGGGAGCAGTACTTC. Protein product: CASSPTKQGEQYF.

The chain combines TRBV4-3 with TRBJ2-5; 8 bases line up with TRBD1. The ends lost 5 bases at V and 4 bases at J; junction bases unmatched: 9. The CDR3 extends over 15 amino acids. In germline, CDR1 is LGHNA, CDR2 YSLEER. CDR3 coding DNA: TGCGCCAGCAGCGCCGGACAGGGCGCCTCAGAGACCCAGTACTTC. It yields the protein CASSAGQGASETQYF.

CDR3 in amino acids: CASSIKGNTEAFF. Here the CDR3 DNA reads TGTGCCAGTAGTATTAAGGGGAACACTGAAGCTTTCTTT. This sequence joins TRBV19 and TRBJ1-1; D remains ambiguous. Trimming stripped 3 bases from V and 1 base from J, with 6 bases between. CDR3 length: 13 residues. Germline CDR1 and CDR2: LNHDA and SQIVND (reference sequence).

The chain links TRBV25-1 to TRBJ2-3; 9 bases match TRBD2. The J segment lost 5 bases and the V segment lost 1 base, leaving 7 bases of the junction unmatched. The CDR3 has 16 amino acids. Germline V gene sequence: CDR1 MGHDK, CDR2 SYGVNS. CDR3 nucleotides: TGTGCCAGCAGTGAATGGCTAGCGGGGCAAAGAGATACGCAGTATTTT. Amino acid sequence: CASSEWLAGQRDTQYF.

The chain uses TRBV15 and TRBJ2-1; 7 positions match TRBD1. Germline V gene lookup returns CDR1 LNHNV and CDR2 YYDKDF (reference sequence). The V and J ends lost 3 bases and 7 bases, in that order; junction bases with no gene match: 6. This CDR3 has 14 residues. CDR3 residues: CATSSAGTANEQFF. The CDR3 nucleotides are TGTGCCACCAGCAGCGCCGGGACAGCAAATGAGCAGTTCTTC.

The chain employs TRBV6-1 and TRBJ2-7, with a possible D match to TRBD2 (6 bases). This CDR3 spans 11 amino acids. The germline V gene has CDR1 MNHNS and CDR2 SASEGT. The CDR3 sequence: CTLGGSYEQYF. In nucleotides, the CDR3 is TGTACGTTGGGGGGTTCCTACGAGCAGTACTTC.

The V and J genes are TRBV4-2 and TRBJ2-7; D might be TRBD2 (6 bases). The germline V and J ends were trimmed by 1 base and 6 bases, with 16 bases remaining between them. The CDR3 sequence is 15 residues long. The germline V gene has CDR1 LGHNA and CDR2 YNFKEQ. In DNA, the CDR3 is TGTGCCAGCAGCCAAGCCGAGGAGAACGGGGGCGAGCAGTACTTC. It yields the protein CASSQAEENGGEQYF.

The chain recombines TRBV7-9 with TRBJ1-2; a possible D gene is TRBD1 (6 bases). CDR1 is SEHNR and CDR2 is FQNEAQ in the germline V gene (reference sequence). V was cut by 4 bases and J by 7 bases, with 10 bases left in between. The CDR3 is made up of 12 amino acids. CDR3 region: CASSSQGSGYTF. The CDR3 DNA is TGTGCCAGCAGCTCTCAGGGGTCTGGCTACACCTTC.

The V call is TRBV9, the J call TRBJ2-5; 13 bases are shared with TRBD2. The V segment lost 3 bases and the J segment 2 bases; nucleotides outside the gene matches: 4. The V gene's germline CDR1 is SGDLS and CDR2 YYNGEE. This CDR3 has 16 amino acids. In DNA, the CDR3 is TGTGCCAGCAGCGGGCGGACTAGCGGGGGACAAGAGACCCAGTACTTC. Translated: CASSGRTSGGQETQYF.